The sample holds a few counts of the clone carrying this T cell receptor beta chain. The CDR3 is made up of 13 amino acids. V lost 4 bases, J lost 1 base, and 8 bases lay in between. CDR1 MNHNY and CDR2 SVGAGI come from the germline V gene (reference sequence). This record comes from a study of graft-versus-host responses after intestinal transplantation. Background on the study: All recipients were transplanted with multivisceral, liver-intestinal, or isolated intestinal grafts. Every recipient had anti-thymocyte globulin induction and 2 to 4 years of tacrolimus plus steroids. Study outcomes and limitations: GvH clones detected in recipient marrow included some appearing first in ileum or blood. Peak GvH clone levels in circulation were associated with early post-transplant HvG declines.

Repertoires were generated with immunoSEQ multiplex PCR, while TCRdb's copy carries only in-frame clones and drops some. Of around 10,000 clones in the sample, 30% are singletons; the top ten hold over 3%. The TCR sequence derives from a human patient who received an intestinal transplant. J is TRBJ2-7 and V is TRBV6-6; a possible D gene is TRBD1 (5 bases). The source was alloreactive CD4+ T cells from a mixed lymphocyte reaction culture, collected before intestinal transplant. Subset indicated: CFSE-low proliferating T cells sorted from roughly six-day pre-transplant mixed lymphocyte reaction (GvH or HvG direction). The CDR3 region is CASSSTGSYEQYF. CDR3 nucleotide sequence: TGTGCCAGCAGTTCTACAGGTTCCTACGAGCAGTACTTC.